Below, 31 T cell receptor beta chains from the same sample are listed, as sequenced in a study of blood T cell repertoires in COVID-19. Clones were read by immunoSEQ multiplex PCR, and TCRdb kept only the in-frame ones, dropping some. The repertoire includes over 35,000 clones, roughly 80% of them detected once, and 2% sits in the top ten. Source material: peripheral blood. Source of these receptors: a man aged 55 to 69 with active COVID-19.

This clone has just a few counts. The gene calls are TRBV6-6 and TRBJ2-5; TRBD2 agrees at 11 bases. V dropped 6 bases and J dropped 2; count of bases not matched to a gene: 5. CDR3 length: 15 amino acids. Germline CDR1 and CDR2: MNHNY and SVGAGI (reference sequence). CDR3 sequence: CASSFGTSGQETQYF. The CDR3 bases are TGTGCCAGCAGCTTCGGGACTAGCGGACAAGAGACCCAGTACTTC.

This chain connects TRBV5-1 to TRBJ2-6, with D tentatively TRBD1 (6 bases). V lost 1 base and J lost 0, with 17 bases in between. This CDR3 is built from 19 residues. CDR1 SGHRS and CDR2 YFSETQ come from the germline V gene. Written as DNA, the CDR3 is TGCGCCAGCAGCTTGCCAAAGGGGGAGACCTCCTCTGGGGCCAACGTCCTGACTTTC. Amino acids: CASSLPKGETSSGANVLTF.

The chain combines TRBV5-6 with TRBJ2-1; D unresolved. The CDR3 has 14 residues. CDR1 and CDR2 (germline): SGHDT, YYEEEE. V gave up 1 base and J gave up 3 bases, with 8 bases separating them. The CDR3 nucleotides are TGTGCCAGCAGCTTGATAGGAGTCTACAATGAGCAGTTCTTC. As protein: CASSLIGVYNEQFF.

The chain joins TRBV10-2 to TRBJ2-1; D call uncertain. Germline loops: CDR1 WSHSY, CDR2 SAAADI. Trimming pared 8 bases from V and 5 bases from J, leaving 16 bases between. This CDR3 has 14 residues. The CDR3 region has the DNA TGCGCCAGCTCCCGACACATGGAAAACAATGAGCAGTTCTTC. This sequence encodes CASSRHMENNEQFF.

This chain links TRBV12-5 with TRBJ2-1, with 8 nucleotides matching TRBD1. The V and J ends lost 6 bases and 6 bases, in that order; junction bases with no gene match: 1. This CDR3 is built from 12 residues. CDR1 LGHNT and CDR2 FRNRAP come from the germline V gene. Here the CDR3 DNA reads TGTGCTAGTGGAGGACAGGGCAATGAGCAGTTCTTC. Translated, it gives CASGGQGNEQFF. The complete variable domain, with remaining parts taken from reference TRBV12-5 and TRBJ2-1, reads DARVTQTPRHKVTEMGQEVTMRCQPILGHNTVFWYRQTMMQGLELLAYFRNRAPLDDSGMPKDRFSAEMPDATLATLKIQPSEPRDSAVYFCASGGQGNEQFFGPGTRLTVL.

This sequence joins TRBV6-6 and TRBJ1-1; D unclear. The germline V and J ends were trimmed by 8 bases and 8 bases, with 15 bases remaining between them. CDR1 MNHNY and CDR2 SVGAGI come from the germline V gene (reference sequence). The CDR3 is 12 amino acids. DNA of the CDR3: TGTGCCAGCTGGGAAGAGGGCTCGGAAGCTTTCTTT. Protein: CASWEEGSEAFF.

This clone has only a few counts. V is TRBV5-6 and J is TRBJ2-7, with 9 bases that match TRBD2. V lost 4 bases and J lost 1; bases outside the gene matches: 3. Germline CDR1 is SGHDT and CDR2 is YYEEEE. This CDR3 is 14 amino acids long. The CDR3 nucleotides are TGTGCCAGCAGCATAGCGGGAGTTTCCTACGAGCAGTACTTC. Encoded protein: CASSIAGVSYEQYF.

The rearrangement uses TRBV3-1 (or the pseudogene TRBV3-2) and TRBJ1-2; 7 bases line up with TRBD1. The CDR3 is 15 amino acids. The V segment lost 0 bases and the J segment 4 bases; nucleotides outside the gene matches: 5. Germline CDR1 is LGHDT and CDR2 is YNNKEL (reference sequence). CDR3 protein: CASSQEQGSAYGYTF. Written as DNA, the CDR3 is TGTGCCAGCAGCCAAGAACAGGGGTCGGCCTATGGCTACACCTTC.

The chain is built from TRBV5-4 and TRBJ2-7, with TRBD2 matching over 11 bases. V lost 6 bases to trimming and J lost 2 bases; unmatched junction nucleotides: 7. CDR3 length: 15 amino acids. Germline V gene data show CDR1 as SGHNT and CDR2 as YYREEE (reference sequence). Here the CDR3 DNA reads TGTGCCAGCACCCTTGGGACTAGCGGCGCCTACGAGCAGTACTTC. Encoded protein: CASTLGTSGAYEQYF.

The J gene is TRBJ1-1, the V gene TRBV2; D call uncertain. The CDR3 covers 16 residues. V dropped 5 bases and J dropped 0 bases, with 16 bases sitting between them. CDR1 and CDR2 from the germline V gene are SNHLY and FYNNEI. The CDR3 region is CASSLRTGAVNTEAFF. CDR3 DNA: TGTGCCAGCAGTTTACGGACGGGAGCGGTGAACACTGAAGCTTTCTTT. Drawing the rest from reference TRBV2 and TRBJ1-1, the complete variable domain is EPEVTQTPSHQVTQMGQEVILRCVPISNHLYFYWYRQILGQKVEFLVSFYNNEISEKSEIFDDQFSVERPDGSNFTLKIRSTKLEDSAMYFCASSLRTGAVNTEAFFGQGTRLTVV.

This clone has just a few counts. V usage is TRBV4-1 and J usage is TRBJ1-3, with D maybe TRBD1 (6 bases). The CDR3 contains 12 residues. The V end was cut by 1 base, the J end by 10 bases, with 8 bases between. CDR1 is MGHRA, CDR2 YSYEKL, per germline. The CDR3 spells CASSQVGATIYF. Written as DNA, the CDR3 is TGCGCCAGCAGCCAAGTGGGGGCTACCATATATTTT.

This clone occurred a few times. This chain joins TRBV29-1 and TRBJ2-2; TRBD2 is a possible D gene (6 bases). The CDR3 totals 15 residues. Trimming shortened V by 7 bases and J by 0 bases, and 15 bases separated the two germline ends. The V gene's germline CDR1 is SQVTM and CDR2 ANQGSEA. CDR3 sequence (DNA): TGCAGCGGCGTCAATGCGGGATCGAACACCGGGGAGCTGTTTTTT. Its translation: CSGVNAGSNTGELFF.

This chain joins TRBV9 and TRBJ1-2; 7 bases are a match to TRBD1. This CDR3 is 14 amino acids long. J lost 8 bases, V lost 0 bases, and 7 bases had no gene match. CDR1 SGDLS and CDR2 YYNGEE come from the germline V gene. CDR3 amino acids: CASSVATGDRGYTF. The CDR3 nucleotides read TGTGCCAGCAGCGTAGCTACAGGGGATAGGGGCTACACCTTC.

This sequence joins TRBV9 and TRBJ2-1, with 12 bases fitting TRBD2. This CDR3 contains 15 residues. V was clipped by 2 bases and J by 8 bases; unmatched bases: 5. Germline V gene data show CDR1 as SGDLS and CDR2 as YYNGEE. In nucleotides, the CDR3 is TGTGCCAGCAGCGTTTCTAGCGGGGGGGCCCATGAGCAGTTCTTC. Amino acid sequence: CASSVSSGGAHEQFF.

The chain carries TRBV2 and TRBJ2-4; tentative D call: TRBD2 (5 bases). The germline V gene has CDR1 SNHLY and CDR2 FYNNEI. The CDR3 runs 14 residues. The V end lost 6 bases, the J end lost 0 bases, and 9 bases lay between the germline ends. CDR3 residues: CASRIGLAKNIQYF. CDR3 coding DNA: TGTGCCAGCAGGATCGGACTAGCCAAAAACATTCAGTACTTC.

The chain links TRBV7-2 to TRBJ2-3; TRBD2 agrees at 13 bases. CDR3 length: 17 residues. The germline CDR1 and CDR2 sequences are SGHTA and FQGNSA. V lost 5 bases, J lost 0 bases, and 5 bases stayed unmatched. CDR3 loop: CASSPGLAGLSTDTQYF. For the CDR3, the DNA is TGTGCCAGCAGCCCGGGACTAGCGGGGCTTAGCACAGATACGCAGTATTTT.

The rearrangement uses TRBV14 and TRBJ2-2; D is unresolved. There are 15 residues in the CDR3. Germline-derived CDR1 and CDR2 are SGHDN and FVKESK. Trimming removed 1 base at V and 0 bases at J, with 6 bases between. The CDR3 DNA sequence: TGTGCCAGCAGCCAAGCGGGTCCGAACACCGGGGAGCTGTTTTTT. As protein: CASSQAGPNTGELFF.

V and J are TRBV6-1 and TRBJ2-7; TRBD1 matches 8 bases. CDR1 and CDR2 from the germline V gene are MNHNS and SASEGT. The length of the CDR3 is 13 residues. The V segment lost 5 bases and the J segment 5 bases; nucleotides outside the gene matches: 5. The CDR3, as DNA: TGTGCCAGCAGTTATAGCAGGGGGCACGAGCAGTACTTC. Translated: CASSYSRGHEQYF.

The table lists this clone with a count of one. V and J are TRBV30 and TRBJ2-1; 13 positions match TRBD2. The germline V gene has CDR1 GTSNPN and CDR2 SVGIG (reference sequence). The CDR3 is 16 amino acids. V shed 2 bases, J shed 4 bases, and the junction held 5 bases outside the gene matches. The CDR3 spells CAWSPLAGGRYNEQFF. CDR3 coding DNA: TGTGCCTGGAGTCCACTAGCGGGAGGGAGATACAATGAGCAGTTCTTC.

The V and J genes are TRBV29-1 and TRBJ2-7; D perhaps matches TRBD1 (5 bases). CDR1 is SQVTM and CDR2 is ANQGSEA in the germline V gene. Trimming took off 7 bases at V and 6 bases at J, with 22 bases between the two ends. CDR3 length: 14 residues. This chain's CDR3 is CSASNPGQRTEQYF. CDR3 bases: TGCAGCGCCTCCAACCCCGGACAACGGACCGAGCAGTACTTC.

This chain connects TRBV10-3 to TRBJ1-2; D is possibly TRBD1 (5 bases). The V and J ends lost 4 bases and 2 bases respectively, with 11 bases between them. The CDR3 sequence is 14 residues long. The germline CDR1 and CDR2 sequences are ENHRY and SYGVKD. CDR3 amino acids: CAISAPGDNYGYTF. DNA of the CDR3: TGTGCCATCAGTGCGCCGGGGGACAACTATGGCTACACCTTC.

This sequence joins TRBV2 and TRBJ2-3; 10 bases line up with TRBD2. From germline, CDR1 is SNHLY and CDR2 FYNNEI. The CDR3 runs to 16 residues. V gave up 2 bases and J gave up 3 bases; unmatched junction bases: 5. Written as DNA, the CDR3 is TGTGCCAGCAGTGAACGGGCTAGCGGGAGAACAGATACGCAGTATTTT. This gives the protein CASSERASGRTDTQYF.

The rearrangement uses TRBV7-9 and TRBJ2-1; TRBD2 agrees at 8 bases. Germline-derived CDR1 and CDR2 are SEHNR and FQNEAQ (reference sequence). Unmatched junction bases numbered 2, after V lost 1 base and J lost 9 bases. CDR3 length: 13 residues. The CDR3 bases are TGTGCCAGCAGCTTAGGACGGGAGGGTGAGCAGTTCTTC. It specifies CASSLGREGEQFF.

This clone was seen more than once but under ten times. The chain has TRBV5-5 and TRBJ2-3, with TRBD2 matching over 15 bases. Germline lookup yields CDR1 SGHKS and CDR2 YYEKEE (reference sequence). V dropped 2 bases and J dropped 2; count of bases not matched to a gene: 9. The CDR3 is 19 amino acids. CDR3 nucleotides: TGTGCCAGCAGCTTATTTCCCGGGACTAGCGGGGGGATCACAGATACGCAGTATTTT. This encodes CASSLFPGTSGGITDTQYF.

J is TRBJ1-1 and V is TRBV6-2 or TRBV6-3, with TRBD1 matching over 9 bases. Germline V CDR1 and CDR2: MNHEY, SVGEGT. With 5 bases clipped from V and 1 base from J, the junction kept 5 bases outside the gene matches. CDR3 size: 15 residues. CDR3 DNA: TGTGCCAGCAGTCCAGTGACAGGGGGGAACACTGAAGCTTTCTTT. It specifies CASSPVTGGNTEAFF.

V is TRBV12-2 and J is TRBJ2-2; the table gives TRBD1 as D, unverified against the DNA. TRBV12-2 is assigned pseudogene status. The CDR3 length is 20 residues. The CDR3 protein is CASRPPSVGQGQCFTGELFF. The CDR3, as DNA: TGTGCAAGTCGCCCCCCAAGTGTCGGACAGGGCCAATGTTTCACCGGGGAGCTGTTTTTT.

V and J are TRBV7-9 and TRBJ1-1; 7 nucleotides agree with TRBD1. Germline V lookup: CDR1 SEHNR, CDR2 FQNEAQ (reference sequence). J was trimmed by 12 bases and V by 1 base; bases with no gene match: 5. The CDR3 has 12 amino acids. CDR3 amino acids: CASSLVGTVTFF. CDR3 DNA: TGTGCCAGCAGCTTAGTTGGGACAGTTACTTTCTTT.

The CDR3 DNA is TGTGCCAGCAGCTTTGGACAGGGTGTGGGGAATGAGCAGTTCTTC. It translates to CASSFGQGVGNEQFF. J is TRBJ2-1 and V is TRBV7-2; 8 bases agree with TRBD1. This CDR3 contains 15 residues. Germline values: CDR1 SGHTA, CDR2 FQGNSA. Germline trimming cut 3 bases from V and 7 bases from J; bases unmatched to any gene: 8.

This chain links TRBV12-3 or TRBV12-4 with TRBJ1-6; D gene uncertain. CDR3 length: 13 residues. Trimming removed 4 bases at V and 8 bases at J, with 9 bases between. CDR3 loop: CASSSGVYSPLHF. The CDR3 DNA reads TGTGCCAGCAGTTCCGGGGTTTATTCACCCCTCCACTTT.

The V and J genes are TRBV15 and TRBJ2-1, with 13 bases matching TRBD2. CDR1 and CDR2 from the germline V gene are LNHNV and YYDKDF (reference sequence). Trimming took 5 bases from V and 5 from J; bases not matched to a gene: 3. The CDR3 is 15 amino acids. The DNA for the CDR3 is TGTGCCACCAGCGGCGGGACTAGCGGGAACAATGAGCAGTTCTTC. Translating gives CATSGGTSGNNEQFF.

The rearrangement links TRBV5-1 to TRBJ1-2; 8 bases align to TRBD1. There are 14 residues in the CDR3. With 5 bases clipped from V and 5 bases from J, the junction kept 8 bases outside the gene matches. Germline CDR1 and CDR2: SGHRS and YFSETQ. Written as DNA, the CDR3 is TGCGCCAGCAGTGGGATCGGACAGGGTTATGGCTACACCTTC. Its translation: CASSGIGQGYGYTF.